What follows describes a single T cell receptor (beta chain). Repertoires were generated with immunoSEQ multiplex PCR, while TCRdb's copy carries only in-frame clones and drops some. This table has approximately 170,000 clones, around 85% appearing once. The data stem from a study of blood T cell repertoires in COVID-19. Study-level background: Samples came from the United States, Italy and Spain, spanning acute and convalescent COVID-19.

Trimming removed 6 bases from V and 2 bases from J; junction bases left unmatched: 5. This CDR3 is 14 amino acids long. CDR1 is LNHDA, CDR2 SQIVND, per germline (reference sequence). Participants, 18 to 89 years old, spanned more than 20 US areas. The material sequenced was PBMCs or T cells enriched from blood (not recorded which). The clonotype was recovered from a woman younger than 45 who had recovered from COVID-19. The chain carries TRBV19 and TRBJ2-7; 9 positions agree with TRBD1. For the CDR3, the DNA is TGTGCCAGTAGGGACAGGGGATCCCCCTACGAGCAGTACTTC. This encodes CASRDRGSPYEQYF.